This record concerns one TCR beta chain sequence. What it binds is not known. V was pared by 3 bases and J by 5 bases, with 5 bases of the junction left unmatched. The CDR3 totals 15 residues. CDR1 and CDR2 (germline): SGDLS, YYNGEE. The data were taken from a study of cytomegalovirus exposure and HLA in healthy donors. Study results and caveats: In a later analysis, TCR association rates varied by HLA locus: DRB1 most, HLA-C fewest.

This PCR relied on a set of 60 Vbeta primers and 13 Jbeta primers. Libraries were prepared by immunoSEQ multiplex PCR; TCRdb keeps only in-frame clonotypes and omits some of them. This sample carries 200,000 or so clones, with roughly 0.7% going to the ten biggest clones. The gene calls are TRBV9 and TRBJ2-1, with TRBD1 identical over 10 bases. The sample was PBMCs. The clonotype was recovered from a boy between 10 and 17 years old in good health and CMV-seronegative. The CDR3 DNA is TGTGCCAGCAGCGCCGGGACAGGGGCAAACAATGAGCAGTTCTTC. Protein product: CASSAGTGANNEQFF. Supplemented by reference TRBV9 and TRBJ2-1, the full variable domain reads DSGVTQTPKHLITATGQRVTLRCSPRSGDLSVYWYQQSLDQGLQFLIQYYNGEERAKGNILERFSAQQFPDLHSELNLSSLELGDSALYFCASSAGTGANNEQFFGPGTRLTVL.